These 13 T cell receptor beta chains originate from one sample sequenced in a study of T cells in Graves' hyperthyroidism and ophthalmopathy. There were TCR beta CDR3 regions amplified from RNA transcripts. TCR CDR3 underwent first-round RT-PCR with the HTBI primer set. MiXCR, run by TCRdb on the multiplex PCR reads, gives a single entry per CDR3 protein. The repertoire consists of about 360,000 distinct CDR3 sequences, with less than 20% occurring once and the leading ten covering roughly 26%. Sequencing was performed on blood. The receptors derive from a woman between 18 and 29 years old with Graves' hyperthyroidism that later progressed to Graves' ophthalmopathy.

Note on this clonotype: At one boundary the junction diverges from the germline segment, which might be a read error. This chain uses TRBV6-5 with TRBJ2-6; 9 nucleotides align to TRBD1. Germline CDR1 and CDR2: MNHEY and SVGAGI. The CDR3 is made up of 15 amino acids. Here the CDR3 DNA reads TGTGCCAGCAGTTGGACAGGGGACGGGGCCAACGTCCTGAGTTTC. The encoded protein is CASSWTGDGANVLSF.

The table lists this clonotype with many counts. The CDR3 nucleotides are TGTGCCACCAGCAGAGATCGCACGAAGATAGGAAAACTGTTTTTT. It specifies CATSRDRTKIGKLFF. The rearrangement links TRBV15 to TRBJ1-4; D gene unclear. The CDR3 contains 15 residues. The germline V gene encodes CDR1 LNHNV and CDR2 YYDKDF (reference sequence). Trimming cost V 0 bases and J 10 bases, with 15 bases left between them.

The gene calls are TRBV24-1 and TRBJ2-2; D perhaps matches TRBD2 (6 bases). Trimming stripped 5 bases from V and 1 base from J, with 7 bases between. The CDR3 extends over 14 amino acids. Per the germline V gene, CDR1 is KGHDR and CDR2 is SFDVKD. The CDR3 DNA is TGTGCCACCAGTGTAGCGGAGAACACCGGGGAGCTGTTTTTT. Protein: CATSVAENTGELFF.

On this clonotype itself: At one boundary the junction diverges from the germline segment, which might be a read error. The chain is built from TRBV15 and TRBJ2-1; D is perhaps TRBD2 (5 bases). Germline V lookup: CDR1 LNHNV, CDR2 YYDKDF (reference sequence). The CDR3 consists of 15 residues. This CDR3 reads CVTRKADSSYNEQFF. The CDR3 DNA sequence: TGTGTCACCAGAAAAGCGGATAGCTCCTACAATGAGCAGTTCTTC.

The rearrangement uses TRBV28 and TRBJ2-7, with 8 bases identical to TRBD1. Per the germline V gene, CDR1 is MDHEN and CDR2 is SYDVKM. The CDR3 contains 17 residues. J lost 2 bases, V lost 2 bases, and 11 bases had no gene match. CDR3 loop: CASSLRFGAGGTYEQYF. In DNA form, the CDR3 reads TGTGCCAGCAGTTTACGGTTTGGGGCAGGGGGCACCTACGAGCAGTACTTC.

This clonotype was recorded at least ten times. CDR3 region: CASGRDRGINSYEQYF. CDR3 coding DNA: TGTGCCAGCGGCCGCGATCGGGGGATTAACTCCTACGAGCAGTACTTC. V gene TRBV28 combines with J gene TRBJ2-7; a weak D match, TRBD2 (6 bases). Germline values: CDR1 MDHEN, CDR2 SYDVKM. This CDR3 has 16 amino acids. V was pared by 8 bases and J by 0 bases, with 20 bases between.

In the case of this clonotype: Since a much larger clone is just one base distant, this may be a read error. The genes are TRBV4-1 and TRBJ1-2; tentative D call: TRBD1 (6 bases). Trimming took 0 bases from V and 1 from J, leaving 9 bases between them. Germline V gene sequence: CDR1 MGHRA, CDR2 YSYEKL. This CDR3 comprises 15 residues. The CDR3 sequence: CASSQEGGNNYGYTF. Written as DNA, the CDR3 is TGCGCCAGCAGCCAAGAGGGGGGCAATAACTATGGCTACACCTTC.

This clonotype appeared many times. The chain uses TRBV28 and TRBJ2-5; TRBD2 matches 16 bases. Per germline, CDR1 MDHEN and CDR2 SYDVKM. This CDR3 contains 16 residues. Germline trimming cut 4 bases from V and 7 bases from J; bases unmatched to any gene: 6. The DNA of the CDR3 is TGTGCCAGCAGTTCGGGACTAGCGGGAGGGCCCGGGACCCAGTACTTC. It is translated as CASSSGLAGGPGTQYF.

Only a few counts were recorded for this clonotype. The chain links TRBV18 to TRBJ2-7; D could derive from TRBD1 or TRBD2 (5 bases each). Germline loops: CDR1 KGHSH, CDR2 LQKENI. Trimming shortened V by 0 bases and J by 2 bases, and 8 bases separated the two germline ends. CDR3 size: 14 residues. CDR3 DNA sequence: TGTGCCAGCTCACCACCGACGGGACCCTACGAGCAGTACTTC. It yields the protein CASSPPTGPYEQYF.

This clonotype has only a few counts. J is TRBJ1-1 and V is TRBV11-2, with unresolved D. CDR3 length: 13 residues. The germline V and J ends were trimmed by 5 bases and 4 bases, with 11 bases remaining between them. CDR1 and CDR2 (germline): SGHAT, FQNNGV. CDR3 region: CASSLLTSTEAFF. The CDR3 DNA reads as TGTGCCAGCAGCCTCCTCACTAGCACTGAAGCTTTCTTT.

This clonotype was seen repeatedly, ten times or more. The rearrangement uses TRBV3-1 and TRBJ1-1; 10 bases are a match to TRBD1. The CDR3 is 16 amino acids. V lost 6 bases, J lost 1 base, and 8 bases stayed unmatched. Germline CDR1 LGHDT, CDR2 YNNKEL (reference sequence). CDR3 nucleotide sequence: TGTGCCAGCAGTCCCGGGACAGGGGTCACGAACACTGAAGCTTTCTTT. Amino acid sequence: CASSPGTGVTNTEAFF.

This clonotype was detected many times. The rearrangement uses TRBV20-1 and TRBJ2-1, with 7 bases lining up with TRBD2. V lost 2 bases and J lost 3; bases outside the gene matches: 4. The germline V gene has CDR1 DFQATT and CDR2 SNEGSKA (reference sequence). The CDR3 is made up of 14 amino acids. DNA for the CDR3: TGCAGTGCTAGACTGGGGAGGGACTACAATGAGCAGTTCTTC. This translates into CSARLGRDYNEQFF.

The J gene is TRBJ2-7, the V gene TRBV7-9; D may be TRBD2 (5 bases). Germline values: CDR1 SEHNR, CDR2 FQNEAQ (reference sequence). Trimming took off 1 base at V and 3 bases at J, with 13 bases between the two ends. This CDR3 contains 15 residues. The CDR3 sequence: CASSLGGSVVYEQYF. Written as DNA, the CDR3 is TGTGCCAGCAGCTTAGGTGGTAGCGTTGTCTACGAGCAGTACTTC.